Listed below are T cell receptor beta chains from one sample, sequenced in a study of chemoradiotherapy in HPV16-positive cancers. Using immunoSEQ multiplex PCR, the repertoire was profiled, and TCRdb retains in-frame clones only, with some absent. The sample holds roughly 3,000 clones, roughly 90% seen once. The sample in question was tumor tissue, obtained from a patient who underwent chemoradiotherapy. The receptors derive from a human donor with HPV-associated anogenital cancer. The conserved cysteine and the conserved F or W are not part of the CDR3 here. The order of the fields is D gene, J gene, V gene, CDR3 protein. D genes are given only for firm matches.

D: NA; J: TRBJ1-5; V: TRBV28; CDR3: ASSFMTGDRNSNQPQH
D: NA; J: TRBJ1-6; V: TRBV7-2; CDR3: ASSSPGPSH
D: TRBD2; J: TRBJ2-1; V: TRBV11-2; CDR3: ASSYTTGTTHGNEQF
D: NA; J: TRBJ2-2; V: TRBV9; CDR3: ASSHDRNTGELF
D: NA; J: TRBJ2-1; V: TRBV5-4; CDR3: ASSPAASYNEQF
D: TRBD1; J: TRBJ2-7; V: TRBV6-1; CDR3: ASRSGTGPHEQY
D: NA; J: TRBJ2-7; V: TRBV2; CDR3: ASSSPSFGENEQY
D: NA; J: TRBJ1-1; V: TRBV19; CDR3: ATSDGVNTEAF
D: NA; J: TRBJ1-5; V: TRBV5-6; CDR3: ASSPHGGRYNQPQH
D: TRBD2; J: TRBJ2-2; V: TRBV9; CDR3: ASSPRGGGGTGELF
D: NA; J: TRBJ2-7; V: TRBV13; CDR3: ASRKGARGVYEQY
D: TRBD2; J: TRBJ2-2; V: TRBV7-9; CDR3: ASRKLAGPTGELF
D: TRBD1; J: TRBJ2-7; V: TRBV18; CDR3: ASSELGQGADEQY
D: TRBD1; J: TRBJ2-5; V: TRBV15; CDR3: ATMRDRAQETQY
D: NA; J: TRBJ2-7; V: TRBV7-9; CDR3: ASSFDLRGPYEQY
D: NA; J: TRBJ2-1; V: TRBV30; CDR3: AWSVLGTDNEQF
D: TRBD2; J: TRBJ2-7; V: TRBV5-1; CDR3: ASSPRLGGRDSNYEQY
D: NA; J: TRBJ1-2; V: TRBV16; CDR3: ASSPAGQSYGYT
D: NA; J: TRBJ2-2; V: TRBV6-5; CDR3: ASTPRQNTGELF
D: NA; J: TRBJ1-2; V: TRBV19; CDR3: ASSISVYGYT
D: TRBD2; J: TRBJ2-7; V: TRBV9; CDR3: ASSVEASGSLKQY
D: NA; J: TRBJ2-7; V: TRBV7-2; CDR3: ASSSSQGSYEQY
D: NA; J: TRBJ2-7; V: TRBV6-5; CDR3: ASSPVTANSYEQY
D: NA; J: TRBJ1-5; V: TRBV2; CDR3: ASSGLRDSNQPQH
D: TRBD1; J: TRBJ2-2; V: TRBV19; CDR3: ASSPGGSNTGELF
D: TRBD1; J: TRBJ2-2; V: TRBV29-1; CDR3: SYQGARSTGELF
D: NA; J: TRBJ1-1; V: TRBV7-2; CDR3: ASSPSVVRNRVNTEAF
D: TRBD1; J: TRBJ1-1; V: TRBV7-3; CDR3: ASSLSPGTANTEAF
D: NA; J: TRBJ2-7; V: TRBV6-5; CDR3: ASSYSGRDYEQY
D: NA; J: TRBJ2-3; V: TRBV4-1; CDR3: ASSQHLAADTQY
D: NA; J: TRBJ1-5; V: TRBV19; CDR3: ASSLGLGNQPQH
D: NA; J: TRBJ2-1; V: TRBV6-6; CDR3: ASSRVTRMGYNEQF
D: NA; J: TRBJ1-5; V: TRBV28; CDR3: ASSLLVGGSQPQH
D: NA; J: TRBJ1-2; V: TRBV2; CDR3: ASSRGGNNYGYT
D: NA; J: TRBJ1-3; V: TRBV19; CDR3: ASSQQGTGNTIY
D: NA; J: TRBJ1-4; V: TRBV11-2; CDR3: ASSAALHNEKLF
D: NA; J: TRBJ2-3; V: TRBV11-1; CDR3: ASSFVEGADTQY
D: NA; J: TRBJ2-7; V: TRBV4-3; CDR3: ASSQGKSLWDLTTNLYEQY
D: NA; J: TRBJ1-1; V: TRBV18; CDR3: ASSQIRGGTEAF
D: TRBD2; J: TRBJ2-2; V: TRBV7-8; CDR3: ASIPTSGIPTNTGELF
D: NA; J: TRBJ2-3; V: TRBV2; CDR3: ASSGIPDTQY
D: NA; J: TRBJ1-2; V: TRBV10-3; CDR3: AINGGGNYGYT